The sample holds many counts of the clone carrying this T cell receptor beta chain. Its specificity is not known. Per germline, CDR1 SGDLS and CDR2 YYNGEE. This CDR3 is 14 amino acids long. Trimming stripped 4 bases from V and 2 bases from J, with 12 bases between. This entry comes from a study of prognosis after radiotherapy for stage I lung cancer. About the research overall: The study included roughly 13 patients with newly diagnosed primary stage I lung tumors and about 5 with oligometastatic NSCLC after surgical resection of the primary tumor. General study findings and limits: Post-therapy Shannon entropy was lower in patients developing distant metastases following stereotactic body radiation therapy.

The study amplified the TCR beta CDR3 region from genomic DNA. This amplification was carried out by two rounds of multiplex PCR. Amplification in first-round PCR relied on primers specific to each TRBV and TRBJ gene. TCRdb re-called the multiplex PCR reads with MiXCR, one entry per CDR3 protein. This repertoire shows 20,000 or so distinct CDR3 sequences, about a quarter found once; its top ten account for roughly 22%. This receptor was obtained from a donor of 50 years or more with non-small cell lung cancer. This chain uses TRBV9 with TRBJ1-1; D is perhaps TRBD1 (5 bases). The material sequenced was PBMCs, taken before or after stereotactic body radiation therapy (not recorded which). The CDR3, as DNA: TGTGCCAGCAGCCCATGGACAACCAACACTGAAGCTTTCTTT. Its protein is CASSPWTTNTEAFF.